Presented here are 30 T cell receptor beta chains from one specimen sequenced in a study of cytomegalovirus exposure and HLA in healthy donors. PCR involved 60 Vbeta and 13 Jbeta primers. Profiled with immunoSEQ multiplex PCR; TCRdb holds only in-frame clones, not every one. Of 110,000 to 150,000 clones in the sample, 77% were seen once. The specimen was PBMCs. The receptors were gathered from a male donor in good health and CMV-seronegative.

The chain is built from TRBV4-1 and TRBJ2-5, with 7 positions matching TRBD1. This CDR3 has 16 amino acids. The germline CDR1 and CDR2 sequences are MGHRA and YSYEKL. V lost 1 base and J lost 5; bases outside the gene matches: 10. This CDR3 is CASSQGFTGALETQYF. In DNA form, the CDR3 reads TGCGCCAGCAGCCAAGGGTTCACAGGGGCATTGGAGACCCAGTACTTC.

The chain couples TRBV21-1 to TRBJ2-7; the table's D gene call, TRBD2, was not cross checked with the DNA. TRBV21-1 has pseudogene status. The CDR3 covers 13 residues. CDR3 DNA sequence: TGTGCCAGCACTCTAGCGGGATGTCGGGAGCAGTACTTC. It translates to CASTLAGCREQYF.

There are a few counts of this clone. This sequence joins TRBV25-1 and TRBJ2-1; TRBD2 matches 10 bases. With 2 bases clipped from V and 9 bases from J, the junction kept 7 bases outside the gene matches. The CDR3 consists of 15 residues. Germline loops: CDR1 MGHDK, CDR2 SYGVNS. Here the CDR3 reads CASSERASGSGEQFF. The CDR3 DNA follows: TGTGCCAGCAGTGAACGGGCTAGCGGGAGTGGTGAGCAGTTCTTC. The whole variable domain, remainder taken from reference TRBV25-1 and TRBJ2-1, is EADIYQTPRYLVIGTGKKITLECSQTMGHDKMYWYQQDPGMELHLIHYSYGVNSTEKGDLSSESTVSRIRTEHFPLTLESARPSHTSQYLCASSERASGSGEQFFGPGTRLTVL.

J is TRBJ2-7 and V is TRBV18, with a possible D match to TRBD2 (6 bases). CDR1 and CDR2 (germline): KGHSH, LQKENI. The V end was cut by 2 bases, the J end by 2 bases, with 10 bases between. The CDR3 consists of 14 residues. As DNA, the CDR3 is TGTGCCAGCTCACCAGTCTCGGGGGCCTACGAGCAGTACTTC. Amino acid sequence: CASSPVSGAYEQYF.

V is TRBV19 and J is TRBJ1-2; 10 nucleotides line up with TRBD1. This CDR3 has 14 amino acids. Germline assignment: CDR1 LNHDA and CDR2 SQIVND (reference sequence). The V segment lost 4 bases and the J segment 7 bases; nucleotides outside the gene matches: 6. The DNA of the CDR3 is TGTGCCAGTAGTAACTATGACAGGGGGCCTGGCTACACCTTC. This sequence encodes CASSNYDRGPGYTF.

This clone was recorded once. The CDR3 spells CASSLAESSGNTIYF. CDR3 nucleotides: TGTGCCAGCAGCTTAGCCGAGAGCTCTGGAAACACCATATATTTT. The genes are TRBV5-8 and TRBJ1-3; the D is unclear. V was trimmed by 2 bases and J by 0 bases, leaving 9 bases between them. CDR3 size: 15 residues. The V gene's germline CDR1 is SGHTS and CDR2 YDEGEE.

This clone occurred once. The chain joins TRBV7-8 to TRBJ2-1, with D perhaps matching TRBD2 (6 bases). This CDR3 region has 14 residues. Looked up from germline, CDR1 is SGHVS and CDR2 is FQNEAQ. The ends were cut back, 5 bases at V and 6 bases at J, with 14 bases in the middle. The CDR3 here is CASSETQEGNEQFF. DNA of the CDR3: TGTGCCAGCAGCGAGACCCAGGAGGGCAATGAGCAGTTCTTC.

In its sample, this clone was seen a few times. This rearrangement joins TRBV6-1 to TRBJ2-7, with 11 bases identical to TRBD2. The CDR3 is made up of 16 amino acids. The V gene's germline CDR1 is MNHNS and CDR2 SASEGT. J gave up 3 bases and V 3 bases, and 7 bases lay outside the gene matches. CDR3 DNA sequence: TGTGCCAGCAGTGAGGCTAGCGGGGGGATACTCTACGAGCAGTACTTC. It translates to CASSEASGGILYEQYF.

The chain uses TRBV6-4 and TRBJ1-5; D gene uncertain. Trimming took off 5 bases at V and 5 bases at J, with 10 bases between the two ends. The CDR3 has 13 residues. Germline V CDR1 and CDR2: MRHNA, SNTAGT. The CDR3 spells CASSLQIYQPQHF. The DNA of the CDR3 is TGTGCCAGCAGTTTACAAATTTATCAGCCCCAGCATTTT.

The chain combines TRBV7-3 with TRBJ1-6; D unresolved. V lost 0 bases, J lost 5 bases, and 8 bases lay in between. CDR1 SGHTA and CDR2 FQGTGA come from the germline V gene. The CDR3 covers 15 residues. DNA of the CDR3: TGTGCCAGCAGCTTAACCTCTAGCCATAATTCACCCCTCCACTTT. Protein sequence: CASSLTSSHNSPLHF.

V usage is TRBV9 and J usage is TRBJ2-3; 11 nucleotides line up with TRBD1. V dropped 4 bases and J dropped 5; count of bases not matched to a gene: 3. Germline CDR1 reads SGDLS; CDR2 reads YYNGEE. The CDR3 totals 14 residues. The CDR3 region is CASSPGTGGDTQYF. In DNA, the CDR3 is TGTGCCAGCAGCCCTGGGACAGGGGGAGATACGCAGTATTTT.

This clone was observed a handful of times. The CDR3 nucleotides read TGTGCCAGCAGTCTACAGGGGGCCGCCTACGAGCAGTACTTC. Its translation is CASSLQGAAYEQYF. The chain is built from TRBV27 and TRBJ2-7; the match to TRBD1 covers 9 bases. CDR1 is MNHEY, CDR2 SMNVEV, per germline (reference sequence). The ends lost 5 bases at V and 2 bases at J; junction bases unmatched: 4. The CDR3 is 14 residues long.

The table lists this clone with a few counts. CDR3 amino acids: CASSQDLRDREHEQYF. The DNA of the CDR3 is TGCGCCAGCAGCCAAGATCTTAGGGACAGGGAACACGAGCAGTACTTC. The J gene is TRBJ2-5, the V gene TRBV4-3; TRBD1 matches 9 bases. The DNA end is a closer match to TRBJ2-7, so the J assignment may be wrong. CDR3 length: 16 amino acids. Germline CDR1 reads LGHNA; CDR2 reads YSLEER.

The V gene is TRBV28, the J gene TRBJ2-1, with D hard to call. V lost 6 bases and J 0 bases, leaving 15 bases between the germline ends. The germline V gene has CDR1 MDHEN and CDR2 SYDVKM. The CDR3 is 16 residues long. In DNA form, the CDR3 reads TGTGCCAGCAGGCCGGGTTTCTGGAGCTCCTACAATGAGCAGTTCTTC. It yields the protein CASRPGFWSSYNEQFF.

This clone appeared a single time. The V gene is TRBV6-6, the J gene TRBJ2-3, with TRBD2 identical over 8 bases. With 2 bases clipped from V and 2 bases from J, the junction kept 3 bases outside the gene matches. The germline CDR1 and CDR2 sequences are MNHNY and SVGAGI (reference sequence). The CDR3 length is 15 residues. CDR3 sequence: CASSYGGLVTDTQYF. The CDR3 bases are TGTGCCAGCAGTTACGGGGGACTAGTCACAGATACGCAGTATTTT.

The CDR3 here is CASSPPTPGLYEQYF. The CDR3, as DNA: TGTGCCAGCTCACCACCGACTCCCGGACTTTACGAGCAGTACTTC. The chain combines TRBV18 with TRBJ2-7; weak D call: TRBD2 (5 bases). The CDR3 has 15 residues. CDR1 and CDR2 (germline): KGHSH, LQKENI. The V end was cut by 0 bases, the J end by 4 bases, with 13 bases between.

The chain carries TRBV7-9 and TRBJ2-3; no firm D call. The CDR3 has 14 residues. Deletions cut 6 bases from V and 4 bases from J, with 14 bases between. Per the germline V gene, CDR1 is SEHNR and CDR2 is FQNEAQ (reference sequence). In DNA form, the CDR3 reads TGTGCCAGCAGTGCCGAGGCCCGCCCAGATACGCAGTATTTT. This sequence encodes CASSAEARPDTQYF. Combining the CDR3 with reference TRBV7-9 and TRBJ2-3 gives the whole variable domain DTGVSQNPRHKITKRGQNVTFRCDPISEHNRLYWYRQTLGQGPEFLTYFQNEAQLEKSRLLSDRFSAERPKGSFSTLEIQRTEQGDSAMYLCASSAEARPDTQYFGPGTRLTVL.

The chain carries TRBV18 and TRBJ2-3, with TRBD2 matching 10 bases. Per the germline V gene, CDR1 is KGHSH and CDR2 is LQKENI. CDR3 length: 17 residues. The V segment lost 3 bases and the J segment 3 bases; nucleotides outside the gene matches: 9. The CDR3 loop reads CASSPGLAGESTDTQYF. The CDR3 region has the DNA TGTGCCAGCTCACCCGGGCTAGCGGGAGAGAGTACAGATACGCAGTATTTT.

This chain links TRBV7-3 with TRBJ2-1, with TRBD1 matching 8 bases. The CDR3 contains 15 residues. In germline, CDR1 is SGHTA, CDR2 FQGTGA. V was pared by 5 bases and J by 3 bases, with 6 bases of the junction left unmatched. CDR3 coding DNA: TGTGCCAGCAGCCCCGGGACAGGTCTCTACAATGAGCAGTTCTTC. Translated: CASSPGTGLYNEQFF.

Written as DNA, the CDR3 is TGTGCCAGCAGCTTCGCAGACAGTGAACAAGAGACCCAGTACTTC. Translating gives CASSFADSEQETQYF. The chain recombines TRBV7-6 with TRBJ2-5; D is perhaps TRBD1 (5 bases). CDR3 length: 15 residues. From germline, CDR1 is SGHVS and CDR2 FNYEAQ. The V end was cut by 3 bases, the J end by 2 bases, with 13 bases between.

This clone was recorded only once. The chain couples TRBV9 to TRBJ2-7, with D possibly matching TRBD2 (5 bases). The germline gives CDR1 SGDLS, CDR2 YYNGEE. CDR3 length equals 15 residues. Trimming pared 0 bases from V and 3 bases from J, leaving 13 bases between. CDR3 in amino acids: CASSVVHGKHYEQYF. For the CDR3, the DNA is TGTGCCAGCAGCGTAGTTCACGGGAAGCACTACGAGCAGTACTTC.

The chain employs TRBV6-1 and TRBJ1-4, with 8 bases fitting TRBD1. Germline V gene sequence: CDR1 MNHNS, CDR2 SASEGT. Trimming removed 3 bases from V and 8 bases from J; junction bases left unmatched: 8. The CDR3 runs 15 residues. CDR3 sequence: CASSDQGARREKLFF. In DNA, the CDR3 is TGTGCCAGCAGTGACCAGGGGGCAAGAAGGGAAAAACTGTTTTTT.

This clone was recorded a few times. CDR3 in DNA: TGTGCCAGCAGTGAATCAGGGCCATCCGAGCAGTACTTC. The encoded protein is CASSESGPSEQYF. The chain carries TRBV2 and TRBJ2-7, with a tentative D call TRBD1 (5 bases). Trimming cost V 2 bases and J 6 bases, with 11 bases left between them. CDR3 size: 13 residues. Germline V gene lookup returns CDR1 SNHLY and CDR2 FYNNEI.

The rearrangement uses TRBV4-1 and TRBJ2-2; 9 nucleotides line up with TRBD1. Germline values: CDR1 MGHRA, CDR2 YSYEKL. V shed 4 bases, J shed 8 bases, and the junction held 11 bases outside the gene matches. The CDR3 length is 16 residues. The CDR3 spells CASSRLGTGNRGELFF. In DNA, the CDR3 is TGCGCCAGCAGCCGACTAGGGACAGGGAATCGGGGGGAGCTGTTTTTT.

The gene calls are TRBV4-2 and TRBJ2-2, with 8 bases matching TRBD1. The CDR3 covers 18 residues. V dropped 3 bases and J dropped 1; count of bases not matched to a gene: 10. CDR1 is LGHNA, CDR2 YNFKEQ, per germline. This CDR3 is CASSQETLTGENTGELFF. The CDR3 nucleotides read TGTGCCAGCAGCCAGGAGACCCTGACAGGGGAGAACACCGGGGAGCTGTTTTTT.

The chain carries TRBV18 and TRBJ1-4, with unresolved D. There are 17 residues in the CDR3. Germline values: CDR1 KGHSH, CDR2 LQKENI. The germline V and J ends were trimmed by 3 bases and 1 base, with 15 bases remaining between them. CDR3: CASSPTAGRGTNEKLFF. CDR3 coding DNA: TGTGCCAGCTCACCTACGGCGGGTCGGGGAACTAATGAAAAACTGTTTTTT.

The rearrangement links TRBV29-1 to TRBJ2-1; 10 bases match TRBD2. V was pared by 2 bases and J by 6 bases, with 4 bases of the junction left unmatched. Germline CDR1 and CDR2: SQVTM and ANQGSEA. This CDR3 has 14 residues. The CDR3 nucleotides are TGCAGCGTTGAACGAGCGGGGGGGGCCAATGAGCAGTTCTTC. It is translated as CSVERAGGANEQFF.

The chain couples TRBV14 to TRBJ2-3; D is undetermined. Trimming removed 4 bases at V and 11 bases at J, with 16 bases between. Germline V gene lookup returns CDR1 SGHDN and CDR2 FVKESK. The CDR3 extends over 13 amino acids. The CDR3 nucleotides read TGTGCCAGCAGCCCCCCCGGAGCCCGGATGCAGTATTTT. This sequence encodes CASSPPGARMQYF. Drawing the rest from reference TRBV14 and TRBJ2-3, the complete variable domain is EAGVTQFPSHSVIEKGQTVTLRCDPISGHDNLYWYRRVMGKEIKFLLHFVKESKQDESGMPNNRFLAERTGGTYSTLKVQPAELEDSGVYFCASSPPGARMQYFGPGTRLTVL.

The chain recombines TRBV19 with TRBJ2-3; TRBD2 is a possible D gene (6 bases). Deletions cut 3 bases from V and 2 bases from J, with 9 bases between. Germline-derived CDR1 and CDR2 are LNHDA and SQIVND (reference sequence). The CDR3 is 14 amino acids. This CDR3 reads CASSMWGLTDTQYF. The DNA for the CDR3 is TGTGCCAGTAGTATGTGGGGACTCACAGATACGCAGTATTTT.

V and J are TRBV4-3 and TRBJ2-5; 7 nucleotides match TRBD1. The CDR3 length is 16 residues. From germline, CDR1 is LGHNA and CDR2 YSLEER. Trimming at V came to 4 bases and at J to 5 bases, leaving 13 bases not matched to a gene. The CDR3 region is CASSRSGRGLGETQYF. The CDR3 DNA reads as TGCGCCAGCAGCCGGTCAGGCAGGGGGTTAGGGGAGACCCAGTACTTC.